These 17 T cell receptor beta chains originate from one sample sequenced in a study of blood T cell repertoires in COVID-19 (dated by TCRdb to 2020 to 2022). Library creation used the immunoSEQ multiplex PCR assay. Not all clones reach the TCRdb copy of this immuneACCESS table, which keeps in-frame sequences only. Checked studies attribute under half of the gap to unresolved V genes and leave the rest unexplained. The sample table contains just over 250,000 clones; only one count was recorded for about 87% of them. The ten largest clones represent less than 3% of the sample. Sequenced material: peripheral blood. These receptor sequences come from a woman in her forties or fifties with acute or convalescent COVID-19.

V and J are TRBV5-1 and TRBJ1-4; D call uncertain. The CDR3 has 15 amino acids. V lost 2 bases and J 3 bases, leaving 11 bases between the germline ends. CDR1 and CDR2 (germline): SGHRS, YFSETQ. In nucleotides, the CDR3 is TGCGCCAGCAGCTTTAGGAGTACGGCTAATGAAAAACTGTTTTTT. Protein product: CASSFRSTANEKLFF.

This clone has only one observation. The CDR3 DNA reads as TGCGCCAGCAGCCAAGATCCCTCAGGGCGGAGAGAAGAGACCCAGTACTTC. It translates to CASSQDPSGRREETQYF. V is TRBV4-1 and J is TRBJ2-5, with a tentative D call TRBD1 (5 bases). Trimming removed 0 bases at V and 3 bases at J, with 17 bases between. Germline V gene lookup returns CDR1 MGHRA and CDR2 YSYEKL. This CDR3 has 17 residues.

The chain links TRBV7-9 to TRBJ2-5, with a possible D match to TRBD1 (5 bases). CDR1 SEHNR and CDR2 FQNEAQ come from the germline V gene (reference sequence). The CDR3 is 11 residues long. Trimming left V 11 bases short and J 2 bases short, with 9 bases between. CDR3 residues: CAGAGQETQYF. In DNA, the CDR3 is TGTGCCGGCGCAGGGCAAGAGACCCAGTACTTC.

The V call is TRBV15, the J call TRBJ2-7, with TRBD1 matching 8 bases. There are 14 residues in the CDR3. Trimming cost V 3 bases and J 2 bases; bases outside gene matches: 3. CDR1 and CDR2 from the germline V gene are LNHNV and YYDKDF (reference sequence). CDR3: CATSSGQGPYEQYF. The CDR3 coding sequence is TGTGCCACCAGCAGCGGACAGGGACCCTACGAGCAGTACTTC.

The chain carries TRBV6-5 and TRBJ1-5, with D possibly being TRBD1 (6 bases). This CDR3 contains 15 residues. V shed 6 bases and J shed 5 bases, with 17 bases lying between them. Germline V gene lookup returns CDR1 MNHEY and CDR2 SVGAGI. The chain's CDR3 is CASRYMRGADQPQHF. CDR3 coding DNA: TGTGCCAGCAGATACATGCGGGGGGCGGATCAGCCCCAGCATTTT.

The genes are TRBV19 and TRBJ2-7, with 13 nucleotides matching TRBD2. V lost 5 bases and J lost 2; bases outside the gene matches: 3. This CDR3 is 15 amino acids long. Germline CDR1 and CDR2: LNHDA and SQIVND (reference sequence). In nucleotides, the CDR3 is TGTGCCAGTAGTGCCGGGACTAGCGGGGCCTACGAGCAGTACTTC. This translates into CASSAGTSGAYEQYF.

As regards this clone: At one boundary the junction diverges from the germline segment, which might be a read error. The genes are TRBV10-2 and TRBJ2-7, with 11 bases matching TRBD1. The CDR3 covers 15 residues. The V gene's germline CDR1 is WSHSY and CDR2 SAAADI. CDR3 DNA: TGCGCCAGCAGGGCGTGGACAGGGGGCTCCGACGAGCAGTACTTC. Translation gives CASRAWTGGSDEQYF.

This rearrangement joins TRBV29-1 to TRBJ2-7; 7 bases agree with TRBD1. Germline trimming cut 6 bases from V and 2 bases from J; bases unmatched to any gene: 10. This CDR3 is built from 14 residues. CDR1 and CDR2 (germline): SQVTM, ANQGSEA. CDR3 loop: CSVATGTVTYEQYF. CDR3 DNA sequence: TGCAGCGTCGCCACCGGGACAGTCACCTACGAGCAGTACTTC.

CDR3: CASSVGGVNGYTF. The CDR3 nucleotides read TGTGCCAGCAGCGTTGGGGGGGTTAATGGCTACACCTTC. This chain links TRBV9 with TRBJ1-2, with D maybe TRBD1 (5 bases). Trimming stripped 2 bases from V and 6 bases from J, with 11 bases between. Looked up from germline, CDR1 is SGDLS and CDR2 is YYNGEE. The CDR3 runs to 13 residues.

V and J are TRBV30 and TRBJ1-1; D is uncertain. Trimming pared 0 bases from V and 1 base from J, leaving 6 bases between. The CDR3 totals 13 residues. Germline CDR1 is GTSNPN and CDR2 is SVGIG (reference sequence). Written as DNA, the CDR3 is TGTGCCTGGAGTGTCTTGAGGAACACTGAAGCTTTCTTT. Protein product: CAWSVLRNTEAFF.

The gene calls are TRBV7-9 and TRBJ1-5; 7 nucleotides line up with TRBD1. CDR1 SEHNR and CDR2 FQNEAQ come from the germline V gene (reference sequence). V was clipped by 1 base and J by 1 base; unmatched bases: 7. The CDR3 length is 17 residues. The CDR3 coding sequence is TGTGCCAGCAGCTTAGGGTCCCCGGGACAGAGCAATCAGCCCCAGCATTTT. It specifies CASSLGSPGQSNQPQHF.

The chain combines TRBV30 with TRBJ2-7; the match to TRBD2 covers 8 bases. J lost 5 bases, V lost 0 bases, and 6 bases had no gene match. CDR3 length: 14 residues. Germline loops: CDR1 GTSNPN, CDR2 SVGIG (reference sequence). Here the CDR3 DNA reads TGTGCCTGGAGTGTAGGTGCGGGAGGCGACGAGCAGTACTTC. Translating it yields CAWSVGAGGDEQYF.

J is TRBJ2-7 and V is TRBV24-1; a weak D match, TRBD2 (7 bases). This CDR3 region has 14 residues. Germline V lookup: CDR1 KGHDR, CDR2 SFDVKD. The V end was cut by 9 bases, the J end by 2 bases, with 16 bases between. The chain's CDR3 is CATSGSGDTYEQYF. The DNA of the CDR3 is TGTGCCACCTCCGGGAGCGGGGACACCTACGAGCAGTACTTC.

This clone was detected once. The chain employs TRBV2 and TRBJ2-5, with D tentatively TRBD1 (5 bases). The CDR3 loop spans 12 amino acids. V dropped 7 bases and J dropped 5 bases, with 11 bases sitting between them. Germline CDR1 SNHLY, CDR2 FYNNEI. The chain's CDR3 is CASIGAGETQYF. The CDR3 DNA reads TGTGCCAGCATTGGGGCTGGGGAGACCCAGTACTTC.

This chain connects TRBV27 to TRBJ1-6; TRBD1 agrees at 7 bases. The V gene's germline CDR1 is MNHEY and CDR2 SMNVEV (reference sequence). The length of the CDR3 is 14 residues. With 5 bases clipped from V and 7 bases from J, the junction kept 5 bases outside the gene matches. The CDR3 DNA is TGTGCCAGCAGTGAGACAGGGAAGAATTCACCCCTCCACTTT. It translates to CASSETGKNSPLHF.

This clone was recorded only once. This rearrangement joins TRBV5-6 to TRBJ2-1; 9 bases match TRBD1. The CDR3 covers 15 residues. The trim removed 7 bases at V and 9 bases at J, leaving 14 bases unmatched. Germline lookup yields CDR1 SGHDT and CDR2 YYEEEE. The CDR3 spells CASGSAGTGPFEQFF. In DNA, the CDR3 is TGTGCCAGCGGGTCGGCCGGGACAGGGCCTTTTGAGCAGTTCTTC.

The rearrangement joins TRBV28 to TRBJ2-5, with TRBD1 matching 8 bases. This CDR3 spans 14 amino acids. The V and J ends lost 7 bases and 3 bases, in that order; junction bases with no gene match: 7. Germline-derived CDR1 and CDR2 are MDHEN and SYDVKM. For the CDR3, the DNA is TGTGCCAGCAACTCCTGGACAGGGAAAGAGACCCAGTACTTC. Its protein product is CASNSWTGKETQYF.